These 21 T cell receptor beta chains originate from one sample sequenced in a study of a mutant IDH1 vaccine in newly diagnosed glioma. Indicated time point: week 35, safety follow-up. Doses of 300 ug of mutant IDH1 20-mer peptide were given with topical imiquimod. No antigen has been assigned to these receptors. Here immunoSEQ multiplex PCR was the method, and the copy in TCRdb shows in-frame clones only, minus some. The sample lists over 40,000 clones, about four fifths occurring once. Sequences were derived from PBMCs, sampled from a glioma patient whose treatment included an IDH1 peptide vaccine. These receptor sequences come from a woman between 40 and 50 years old with glioma. Some clones in this sample may be carry-over from other donors' samples.

Written as DNA, the CDR3 is TGTGCCACCAGCAGGGTGAAGCAGGGAGGTGGCTACACCTTC. Its translation is CATSRVKQGGGYTF. The chain uses TRBV15 and TRBJ1-2; D is perhaps TRBD1 (5 bases). Germline V lookup: CDR1 LNHNV, CDR2 YYDKDF (reference sequence). This CDR3 has 14 residues. V lost 3 bases, J lost 7 bases, and 15 bases lay in between.

V and J are TRBV6-1 and TRBJ1-6; TRBD1 agrees at 7 bases. The CDR3 has 14 amino acids. Trimming removed 10 bases from V and 2 bases from J; junction bases left unmatched: 5. Germline lookup yields CDR1 MNHNS and CDR2 SASEGT. CDR3 sequence: CATRGAPYNSPLHF. The CDR3 DNA reads as TGTGCCACCAGGGGGGCCCCCTATAATTCACCCCTCCACTTT.

This sequence joins TRBV5-6 and TRBJ2-5; maybe TRBD2 (7 bases). The CDR3 extends over 15 amino acids. Trimming cost V 4 bases and J 5 bases, with 18 bases left between them. CDR1 is SGHDT, CDR2 YYEEEE, per germline. The CDR3 here is CASSPMGGRLETQYF. CDR3 nucleotides: TGTGCCAGCAGCCCCATGGGGGGGCGCCTCGAGACCCAGTACTTC.

The V gene is TRBV19, the J gene TRBJ1-1, with no clear D. V was clipped by 5 bases and J by 8 bases, with 9 bases between them. This CDR3 is built from 11 residues. CDR1 LNHDA and CDR2 SQIVND come from the germline V gene (reference sequence). The CDR3: CASSVRGEAFF. As DNA, the CDR3 is TGTGCCAGTAGTGTAAGAGGGGAAGCTTTCTTT.

J is TRBJ2-5 and V is TRBV19, with 7 nucleotides matching TRBD1. The CDR3 has 15 amino acids. The germline V gene has CDR1 LNHDA and CDR2 SQIVND (reference sequence). The ends lost 6 bases at V and 1 base at J; junction bases unmatched: 8. CDR3 protein: CASSPRRTGQETQYF. The CDR3 nucleotides are TGTGCCAGTAGCCCCAGGAGGACAGGCCAAGAGACCCAGTACTTC.

The chain employs TRBV28 and TRBJ2-7; 11 nucleotides line up with TRBD2. Germline assignment: CDR1 MDHEN and CDR2 SYDVKM. Losses at the gene ends were 0 bases for V and 2 bases for J; bases not matched to a gene: 12. The CDR3 is 19 amino acids. This CDR3 is CASSLWTSGDYLPTYEQYF. The CDR3 region has the DNA TGTGCCAGCAGTTTATGGACTAGCGGGGACTACCTACCCACCTACGAGCAGTACTTC.

The chain joins TRBV29-1 to TRBJ2-5, with D possibly being TRBD2 (5 bases). In germline, CDR1 is SQVTM, CDR2 ANQGSEA. The V and J ends lost 7 bases and 5 bases respectively, with 23 bases between them. The CDR3 spans 15 residues. As DNA, the CDR3 is TGCAGCGCCCATACGGGGAAGGCTTTAGTGGAGACCCAGTACTTC. Translation gives CSAHTGKALVETQYF.

The chain recombines TRBV7-9 with TRBJ1-4; the D gene is possibly TRBD1 (5 bases). Germline-derived CDR1 and CDR2 are SEHNR and FQNEAQ (reference sequence). With 5 bases removed from V and 5 bases from J, the gap between germline ends came to 15 bases. This CDR3 has 15 amino acids. CDR3 amino acids: CASSPSLGTNEKLFF. The CDR3 DNA is TGTGCCAGCAGCCCCTCGTTGGGGACGAATGAAAAACTGTTTTTT.

A few counts support this clone. The chain combines TRBV4-2 with TRBJ1-6; tentatively, D is TRBD1 (6 bases). Germline loops: CDR1 LGHNA, CDR2 YNFKEQ. CDR3 size: 16 residues. Trimming removed 3 bases from V and 9 bases from J, with 18 bases in between. The CDR3 spells CASSQDPRGIGSPLHF. CDR3 in DNA: TGTGCCAGCAGCCAGGACCCCAGGGGAATCGGTTCACCCCTCCACTTT.

This clone was counted a few times. This same CDR3 is encoded by further DNA sequences in the sample. The chain combines TRBV27 with TRBJ2-2; no firm D call. Germline values: CDR1 MNHEY, CDR2 SMNVEV (reference sequence). V shed 3 bases and J shed 4 bases, with 6 bases lying between them. This CDR3 is 13 amino acids long. This CDR3 reads CASSLASTGELFF. DNA for the CDR3: TGTGCCAGCAGTTTGGCGAGCACCGGGGAGCTGTTTTTT.

The chain carries TRBV5-1 and TRBJ1-2; 9 positions match TRBD1. CDR3 size: 15 residues. Trimming cost V 4 bases and J 4 bases; bases outside gene matches: 8. Germline V gene lookup returns CDR1 SGHRS and CDR2 YFSETQ. The CDR3: CASSQDRGLGYGYTF. CDR3 in DNA: TGCGCCAGCAGCCAGGACAGGGGTCTTGGCTATGGCTACACCTTC. Full variable domain (rest looked up from reference TRBV5-1 and TRBJ1-2): KAGVTQTPRYLIKTRGQQVTLSCSPISGHRSVSWYQQTPGQGLQFLFEYFSETQRNKGNFPGRFSGRQFSNSRSEMNVSTLELGDSALYLCASSQDRGLGYGYTFGSGTRLTVV.

The chain has TRBV6-1 and TRBJ1-1, with no clear D. The CDR3 totals 12 residues. With 1 base removed from V and 5 bases from J, the gap between germline ends came to 5 bases. CDR1 MNHNS and CDR2 SASEGT come from the germline V gene. The CDR3 region is CASSEGWTEAFF. As DNA, the CDR3 is TGTGCCAGCAGTGAAGGGTGGACTGAAGCTTTCTTT.

The chain links TRBV5-1 to TRBJ2-3, with 10 bases that match TRBD1. The junction had 6 bases not matched to a gene; V was cut back by 4 bases and J by 4 bases. The germline V gene has CDR1 SGHRS and CDR2 YFSETQ. This CDR3 spans 15 amino acids. The CDR3 is CASSSRDRGADTQYF. The CDR3 DNA reads TGCGCCAGCAGCAGCCGGGACAGGGGTGCAGATACGCAGTATTTT.

The chain uses TRBV11-2 and TRBJ1-1; D remains unclear. The V gene's germline CDR1 is SGHAT and CDR2 FQNNGV. V gave up 1 base and J gave up 0 bases, with 15 bases separating them. CDR3 length: 17 residues. The CDR3 here is CASSLAYLTAMNTEAFF. CDR3 nucleotide sequence: TGTGCCAGCAGCTTAGCCTACCTAACAGCTATGAACACTGAAGCTTTCTTT.

The chain has TRBV19 and TRBJ2-2; the D gene is possibly TRBD2 (6 bases). From germline, CDR1 is LNHDA and CDR2 SQIVND (reference sequence). The CDR3 covers 15 residues. V shed 7 bases and J shed 8 bases, with 20 bases lying between them. CDR3 DNA: TGTGCCAGTACTCATCGCCAGGGCGGGACGGGGGAGCTGTTTTTT. Its translation: CASTHRQGGTGELFF.

The chain combines TRBV18 with TRBJ2-6; D is possibly TRBD2 (5 bases). Trimming stripped 2 bases from V and 2 bases from J, with 7 bases between. This CDR3 is 15 amino acids long. The germline gives CDR1 KGHSH, CDR2 LQKENI. The CDR3 loop is CASSPGRTGANVLTF. In nucleotides, the CDR3 is TGTGCCAGCTCACCAGGGAGAACTGGGGCCAACGTCCTGACTTTC.

This chain connects TRBV27 to TRBJ2-5; 12 positions match TRBD2. The CDR3 loop spans 14 amino acids. The V gene's germline CDR1 is MNHEY and CDR2 SMNVEV (reference sequence). The V gene end was trimmed by 11 bases and the J gene end by 3 bases; junction bases not matched to a gene: 7. The CDR3: CAGTRLAGEETQYF. In DNA form, the CDR3 reads TGTGCCGGGACCCGACTAGCGGGGGAAGAGACCCAGTACTTC.

V and J are TRBV5-1 and TRBJ1-2; D call uncertain. The germline V and J ends were trimmed by 2 bases and 2 bases, with 10 bases remaining between them. Germline values: CDR1 SGHRS, CDR2 YFSETQ. The CDR3 runs 14 residues. Here the CDR3 reads CASSLGGVNYGYTF. The CDR3 nucleotides read TGCGCCAGCAGCTTAGGAGGAGTAAACTATGGCTACACCTTC.

The chain joins TRBV6-1 to TRBJ2-5, with a weak D call TRBD2 (6 bases). Germline V gene lookup returns CDR1 MNHNS and CDR2 SASEGT. This CDR3 is built from 14 residues. Trimming left V 6 bases short and J 6 bases short, with 17 bases between. CDR3 in amino acids: CASRPGGGYQTQYF. The CDR3 DNA follows: TGTGCCAGCAGGCCCGGGGGTGGGTACCAGACCCAGTACTTC.

This chain joins TRBV27 and TRBJ1-2, with 11 bases that match TRBD1. The V gene end was trimmed by 6 bases and the J gene end by 8 bases; junction bases not matched to a gene: 11. Germline CDR1 is MNHEY and CDR2 is SMNVEV (reference sequence). The CDR3 length is 15 residues. CDR3 loop: CASRLGRTGGAGYTF. CDR3 DNA sequence: TGTGCCAGCAGGTTGGGGAGGACAGGGGGCGCGGGCTACACCTTC.

The chain has TRBV7-3 and TRBJ1-1; D unclear. The germline V gene encodes CDR1 SGHTA and CDR2 FQGTGA. V dropped 0 bases and J dropped 5 bases, with 16 bases sitting between them. The CDR3 loop spans 16 amino acids. The CDR3 coding sequence is TGTGCCAGCAGCTTAACGTTCCGGGGAGGCCGTACTGAAGCTTTCTTT. It codes for CASSLTFRGGRTEAFF. Based on the CDR3 plus reference TRBV7-3 and TRBJ1-1, the full variable domain is GAGVSQTPSNKVTEKGKYVELRCDPISGHTALYWYRQSLGQGPEFLIYFQGTGAADDSGLPNDRFFAVRPEGSVSTLKIQRTERGDSAVYLCASSLTFRGGRTEAFFGQGTRLTVV.